This T cell receptor (beta chain) was found in a study of early T cells in non-severe SARS-CoV-2 infection. In TCRdb, the 5' RACE reads were re-called with MiXCR into one record per CDR3 protein. The table has about 73,000 distinct CDR3 sequences, roughly 13% seen once. V shed 2 bases and J shed 13 bases, with 20 bases lying between them. This CDR3 is built from 14 residues. The germline gives CDR1 LGHNA, CDR2 YNFKEQ. Sequencing was performed on whole blood. This sequence originates from an adult who was a healthcare worker with PCR-confirmed SARS-CoV-2 infection or an uninfected control (not recorded which). This chain links TRBV4-2 with TRBJ2-5; D uncertain. The CDR3 sequence is CASSQPDTFHTPYF. The CDR3 DNA sequence: TGTGCCAGCAGCCAACCAGACACCTTCCACACGCCGTACTTC.